This T cell receptor (beta chain) originates from a study of beta chain features in type 1 diabetes. The overall study: All samples together contributed 100 million to 120 million sorted cells for examination.

Study-wide points: Type 1 diabetes patients showed fewer insertions and more deletions at VDJ junctions. Here, the possible influence of HLA type (on TCRB rearrangement) remained unresolved. Moderate but significant shortening of TCRB CDR3s was recorded in all four CD4+ subsets from Type 1 diabetes patients.

CD4+ naive, central memory, regulatory and stem cell-like memory subsets were isolated by sorting on CD45RO/CCR7/CD25/CD127/CD95/CD27. V lost 7 bases and J lost 4; bases outside the gene matches: 5. The CDR3 contains 13 residues. From germline, CDR1 is SQVTM and CDR2 ANQGSEA. In regard to this clone: Its target is not known.

Expressed TCRB transcripts were sequenced because the isolated RNA had all been reverse transcribed beforehand. Repertoires were generated with immunoSEQ multiplex PCR, while TCRdb's copy carries only in-frame clones and drops some. Here the sample spans about 300,000 clones, roughly 13% being singletons. The material sequenced was naive CD4+ T cells from blood. V is TRBV29-1 and J is TRBJ2-3; 10 positions agree with TRBD2. The TCR sequence derives from a woman aged 18-35 years with type 1 diabetes. In nucleotides, the CDR3 is TGCAGCGCTAGCGGGAGACTTGCAGATACGCAGTATTTT. This sequence encodes CSASGRLADTQYF.